This TCR beta chain was identified during a study of vaccination effects on CD4 cells after COVID-19. Study overall: Post-vaccine draws lagged the second dose by a median of 72 days.

Peptide-pool stimulation followed by sequencing identified expanded antigen-specific CD4+ clonotypes in the ViraFEST assay. Isolating CD4+ T cells followed 9 to 10 days of culture. Everyone in the study got two shots of either the BNT162b2 or mRNA-1273 vaccine. To note about this clone: The antigen remains unidentified.

The table came from immunoSEQ multiplex PCR; TCRdb's copy has only in-frame clones and leaves some out. The table shows 20,000 to 25,000 clones, with around 81% occurring only once. V lost 0 bases, J lost 8 bases, and 15 bases lay in between. The CDR3 loop spans 15 amino acids. Germline V gene lookup returns CDR1 SGDLS and CDR2 YYNGEE. This specimen consisted of CD4+ T cells from PBMCs cultured with SARS-CoV-2 spike peptides, obtained after COVID-19 vaccination. J is TRBJ2-1 and V is TRBV9; the D is unclear. The receptor was derived from a human donor who received a COVID-19 vaccine. Some clones in this sample may be carry-over from other donors' samples. CDR3 nucleotide sequence: TGTGCCAGCAGCGTAGCCGGTAGTGGGGTTGATGAGCAGTTCTTC. Amino acids: CASSVAGSGVDEQFF.